Each of the 24 T cell receptor beta chains below was sequenced from the same sample in a study of T-cell memory formation after mild COVID-19. TCRdb used MiXCR to reprocess the 5' RACE reads, holding one entry per CDR3 protein. The repertoire holds about 470,000 distinct CDR3 sequences, with over 15% as singletons. The material sequenced was PBMCs or a T cell subset sorted from them (not recorded which). Source of these receptors: an adult woman who had mild COVID-19 (a few samples of this study predate the infection). Cell type and time point are not known.

A few counts support this clonotype. The chain couples TRBV6-4 to TRBJ2-2; 13 nucleotides align to TRBD2. The trim removed 3 bases at V and 2 bases at J, leaving 3 bases unmatched. The CDR3 is 17 amino acids. Germline CDR1 MRHNA, CDR2 SNTAGT. The CDR3 reads CASSETSGGSNTGELFF. CDR3 nucleotides: TGTGCCAGCAGTGAGACTAGCGGGGGGTCTAACACCGGGGAGCTGTTTTTT.

The V and J genes are TRBV7-9 and TRBJ1-3, with unresolved D. The CDR3 has 11 residues. Trimming took off 9 bases at V and 3 bases at J, with 6 bases between the two ends. Germline assignment: CDR1 SEHNR and CDR2 FQNEAQ (reference sequence). The CDR3 reads CARKLGNTIYF. In nucleotides, the CDR3 is TGTGCCAGAAAGCTTGGAAACACCATATATTTT.

The chain employs TRBV20-1 and TRBJ2-7; D is undetermined. This CDR3 has 13 amino acids. In germline, CDR1 is DFQATT, CDR2 SNEGSKA (reference sequence). V was pared by 3 bases and J by 4 bases, with 13 bases between. The DNA for the CDR3 is TGCAGTGCTAGGTCCTCGCTCAGGTACGAGCAGTACTTC. It yields the protein CSARSSLRYEQYF.

This clonotype occurred a few times. V gene TRBV5-5 combines with J gene TRBJ2-7, with 11 bases that match TRBD2. The CDR3 totals 18 residues. Germline-derived CDR1 and CDR2 are SGHKS and YYEKEE (reference sequence). V shed 3 bases and J 0 bases; nucleotides not matched to a gene: 11. The DNA for the CDR3 is TGTGCCAGCAGCTCTACCGGGGTGACTAGCGGGATCTCCTACGAGCAGTACTTC. Encoded protein: CASSSTGVTSGISYEQYF.

This clonotype was observed many times. The V call is TRBV7-2, the J call TRBJ2-1, with 7 nucleotides matching TRBD1. Trimming cost V 1 base and J 4 bases; bases outside gene matches: 10. CDR1 is SGHTA, CDR2 FQGNSA, per germline. The CDR3 length is 17 residues. CDR3 sequence (DNA): TGTGCCAGCAGCTTAGGTTTTCCGGGACAGAGATACAATGAGCAGTTCTTC. Its protein is CASSLGFPGQRYNEQFF.

This clonotype showed up just a few times. At one boundary the junction diverges from the germline segment, which might be a read error. The genes are TRBV10-2 and TRBJ1-2; D may be TRBD1 (6 bases). CDR3 size: 11 residues. Germline V CDR1 and CDR2: WSHSY, SAAADI. The chain's CDR3 is CASSEIGGDLF. The CDR3 DNA reads TGCGCCAGCAGTGAGATCGGGGGCGACCTTTTC.

This clonotype came up a few times. The V and J genes are TRBV11-3 and TRBJ2-3; no clear D gene. CDR1 is SGHNT and CDR2 is YENEEA in the germline V gene. The CDR3 consists of 12 residues. Trimming stripped 2 bases from V and 5 bases from J, with 5 bases between. CDR3 loop: CASSLSQDTQYF. Written as DNA, the CDR3 is TGTGCCAGCAGCTTATCTCAAGATACGCAGTATTTT.

At least ten counts were recorded for this clonotype. The chain uses TRBV6-5 and TRBJ2-3; 8 bases match TRBD2. Per the germline V gene, CDR1 is MNHEY and CDR2 is SVGAGI. Losses at the gene ends were 0 bases for V and 0 bases for J; bases not matched to a gene: 2. This CDR3 region has 16 residues. The CDR3 region is CASSYSIAGSTDTQYF. The CDR3, as DNA: TGTGCCAGCAGTTACTCCATAGCGGGAAGCACAGATACGCAGTATTTT.

The rearrangement links TRBV5-6 to TRBJ1-1; D is unclear. From germline, CDR1 is SGHDT and CDR2 YYEEEE. Trimming removed 3 bases at V and 0 bases at J, with 12 bases between. This CDR3 region has 15 residues. CDR3 protein: CASSSPRRLNTEAFF. CDR3 coding DNA: TGTGCCAGCAGCTCTCCCCGCAGACTGAACACTGAAGCTTTCTTT.

J is TRBJ2-1 and V is TRBV7-6; TRBD1 matches at 11 bases. The CDR3 length is 14 residues. CDR1 is SGHVS, CDR2 FNYEAQ, per germline. V shed 8 bases and J 9 bases; nucleotides not matched to a gene: 9. The CDR3 reads CASPAGQGDGEQFF. In nucleotides, the CDR3 is TGTGCCAGCCCCGCGGGACAGGGGGATGGTGAGCAGTTCTTC. Combining the CDR3 with reference TRBV7-6 and TRBJ2-1 gives the whole variable domain GAGVSQSPRYKVTKRGQDVALRCDPISGHVSLYWYRQALGQGPEFLTYFNYEAQQDKSGLPNDRFSAERPEGSISTLTIQRTEQRDSAMYRCASPAGQGDGEQFFGPGTRLTVL.

This clonotype was picked up a small number of times. This rearrangement joins TRBV12-3 or TRBV12-4 to TRBJ1-2; tentative D call: TRBD1 (6 bases). The CDR3 totals 14 residues. With 0 bases removed from V and 4 bases from J, the gap between germline ends came to 9 bases. The CDR3, as DNA: TGTGCCAGCAGTTTAGCAGGGGGACCCTATGGCTACACCTTC. Translating it yields CASSLAGGPYGYTF.

There are a few counts of this clonotype. The V and J genes are TRBV24-1 and TRBJ2-2; D may be TRBD2 (5 bases). Germline CDR1 and CDR2: KGHDR and SFDVKD. The CDR3 spans 16 residues. V dropped 1 base and J dropped 0 bases, with 8 bases sitting between them. The CDR3, as DNA: TGTGCCACCAGTGATTTCGGAGCGGCGAACACCGGGGAGCTGTTTTTT. This encodes CATSDFGAANTGELFF.

The rearrangement links TRBV9 to TRBJ2-1; D is undetermined. Looked up from germline, CDR1 is SGDLS and CDR2 is YYNGEE. The germline V and J ends were trimmed by 2 bases and 0 bases, with 6 bases remaining between them. CDR3 length equals 14 residues. The CDR3 DNA reads as TGTGCCAGCAGCGTGGGGTCCTCCTACAATGAGCAGTTCTTC. Its protein is CASSVGSSYNEQFF.

This chain uses TRBV6-6 with TRBJ2-5; 10 bases map to TRBD2. Germline-derived CDR1 and CDR2 are MNHNY and SVGAGI (reference sequence). The V gene end was trimmed by 5 bases and the J gene end by 5 bases; junction bases not matched to a gene: 8. The CDR3 has 15 residues. The CDR3 loop reads CASSRLAGEKETQYF. Here the CDR3 DNA reads TGTGCCAGCAGTAGGCTAGCGGGAGAAAAGGAGACCCAGTACTTC.

CDR3 protein: CASSEYWTSAHTDTQYF. CDR3 bases: TGTGCCAGCAGTGAATATTGGACTAGCGCTCACACAGATACGCAGTATTTT. This sequence joins TRBV25-1 and TRBJ2-3; 9 bases map to TRBD2. CDR3 size: 17 residues. V lost 0 bases and J lost 2; bases outside the gene matches: 6. CDR1 MGHDK and CDR2 SYGVNS come from the germline V gene.

This clonotype appeared a few times. Here the CDR3 reads CASSLFLEGRGGQFF. In nucleotides, the CDR3 is TGTGCCAGCAGTTTATTCCTAGAAGGGCGTGGTGGGCAGTTCTTC. The chain is built from TRBV12-3 or TRBV12-4 and TRBJ2-1; the D is unclear. This CDR3 has 15 amino acids. Trimming pared 2 bases from V and 12 bases from J, leaving 20 bases between.

This clonotype has a handful of counts. V usage is TRBV5-1 and J usage is TRBJ1-2; a weak D match, TRBD1 (5 bases). The V end was cut by 2 bases, the J end by 4 bases, with 15 bases between. Per the germline V gene, CDR1 is SGHRS and CDR2 is YFSETQ. There are 15 residues in the CDR3. CDR3 protein: CASSFGDRGPYGYTF. The DNA for the CDR3 is TGCGCCAGCAGCTTTGGGGACCGGGGCCCCTATGGCTACACCTTC.

This clonotype was counted between two and nine times. The CDR3 here is CASSYTRLAQQETQYF. As DNA, the CDR3 is TGTGCCAGCAGTTACACCCGACTAGCCCAGCAAGAGACCCAGTACTTC. The chain employs TRBV6-5 and TRBJ2-5; 7 bases line up with TRBD2. This CDR3 has 16 amino acids. V lost 2 bases, J lost 2 bases, and 8 bases stayed unmatched. Germline assignment: CDR1 MNHEY and CDR2 SVGAGI.

This clonotype has only a few counts. The rearrangement uses TRBV5-1 and TRBJ2-1; D uncertain. V dropped 0 bases and J dropped 5 bases, with 18 bases sitting between them. Germline V gives CDR1 SGHRS, CDR2 YFSETQ. The length of the CDR3 is 17 residues. CDR3 residues: CASSLVAVSPLNNEQFF. The CDR3 DNA reads TGCGCCAGCAGCTTGGTGGCCGTCTCTCCCCTTAACAATGAGCAGTTCTTC.

There are a few counts of this clonotype. The genes are TRBV7-9 and TRBJ2-3; weak D call: TRBD1 (6 bases). V lost 7 bases and J 0 bases, leaving 11 bases between the germline ends. The V gene's germline CDR1 is SEHNR and CDR2 FQNEAQ (reference sequence). This CDR3 has 14 residues. This chain's CDR3 is CASILDSSTDTQYF. CDR3 in DNA: TGTGCCAGCATACTGGACAGCAGCACAGATACGCAGTATTTT.

V usage is TRBV7-9 and J usage is TRBJ2-4; 9 bases align to TRBD2. V was pared by 2 bases and J by 2 bases, with 10 bases of the junction left unmatched. CDR1 and CDR2 (germline): SEHNR, FQNEAQ (reference sequence). This CDR3 has 18 amino acids. The CDR3 protein is CASSLLWREGLSKNIQYF. As DNA, the CDR3 is TGTGCCAGCAGCTTATTATGGCGGGAGGGCCTTTCCAAAAACATTCAGTACTTC.

This chain connects TRBV7-6 to TRBJ2-5; 9 nucleotides match TRBD1. This CDR3 spans 15 amino acids. Germline V lookup: CDR1 SGHVS, CDR2 FNYEAQ. V dropped 1 base and J dropped 5; count of bases not matched to a gene: 5. This CDR3 is CASSLGDRAWETQYF. For the CDR3, the DNA is TGTGCCAGCAGCTTAGGGGACAGGGCCTGGGAGACCCAGTACTTC.

This rearrangement joins TRBV29-1 to TRBJ2-7; TRBD1 might be the D (5 bases). V shed 4 bases and J shed 0 bases, with 13 bases lying between them. The germline V gene encodes CDR1 SQVTM and CDR2 ANQGSEA. The CDR3 length is 14 residues. The CDR3 coding sequence is TGCAGCGTTGTGACCAGGGTCTCCTCCTACGAGCAGTACTTC. Translated: CSVVTRVSSYEQYF.

In this sample, this clonotype turned up a few times. CDR3 amino acids: CASSFLAGGTQETQYF. In nucleotides, the CDR3 is TGTGCCAGCAGCTTCCTAGCGGGGGGTACCCAAGAGACCCAGTACTTC. The chain recombines TRBV7-6 with TRBJ2-5; the match to TRBD2 covers 11 bases. The CDR3 spans 16 residues. Unmatched junction bases numbered 4, after V lost 3 bases and J lost 1 base. The germline gives CDR1 SGHVS, CDR2 FNYEAQ.